One sample yielded the 11 T cell receptor beta chains listed below, sequenced in a study of T cell responses to AZD1222 COVID-19 vaccine. Method: immunoSEQ multiplex PCR; TCRdb's copy keeps in-frame clones and lacks some. The sample has 95,000 to 100,000 clones; over 75% are singletons. Sequences were derived from peripheral blood, sampled on day 0 of AZD1222 vaccination. The origin of the receptors is an adult in good health.

The chain carries TRBV6-5 and TRBJ2-1; a weak D match, TRBD2 (5 bases). The CDR3 has 13 residues. Trimming pared 6 bases from V and 7 bases from J, leaving 13 bases between. Looked up from germline, CDR1 is MNHEY and CDR2 is SVGAGI. This CDR3 reads CASRDSSGNEQFF. In nucleotides, the CDR3 is TGTGCCAGCAGGGACTCCTCGGGGAATGAGCAGTTCTTC.

In DNA, the CDR3 is TGTGCCAGCAGCTTAATTGTGACCCCATACAATGAGCAGTTCTTC. This translates into CASSLIVTPYNEQFF. The chain combines TRBV7-9 with TRBJ2-1; D unresolved. In germline, CDR1 is SEHNR, CDR2 FQNEAQ (reference sequence). V was trimmed by 2 bases and J by 4 bases, leaving 12 bases between them. The CDR3 is 15 residues long.

CDR3 region: CASSARPGGSSTDTQYF. The DNA of the CDR3 is TGTGCCAGCAGTGCCCGCCCGGGGGGATCTAGCACAGATACGCAGTATTTT. The chain recombines TRBV6-1 with TRBJ2-3; 7 nucleotides agree with TRBD2. The CDR3 contains 17 residues. Per germline, CDR1 MNHNS and CDR2 SASEGT. V was clipped by 4 bases and J by 0 bases; unmatched bases: 10.

This chain connects TRBV11-2 to TRBJ2-1; TRBD2 matches 14 bases. With V trimmed by 1 base and J by 9 bases, 5 bases remained unmatched. Looked up from germline, CDR1 is SGHAT and CDR2 is FQNNGV. The CDR3 is made up of 16 amino acids. This CDR3 reads CASSLGGLAGGSEQFF. The CDR3 DNA reads TGTGCCAGCAGCTTAGGTGGACTAGCGGGAGGAAGTGAGCAGTTCTTC.

This rearrangement joins TRBV2 to TRBJ2-4; 12 bases line up with TRBD2. The CDR3 extends over 17 amino acids. V lost 5 bases, J lost 5 bases, and 10 bases stayed unmatched. CDR1 is SNHLY and CDR2 is FYNNEI in the germline V gene. The CDR3 sequence is CASSRLAGAGRENIQYF. The CDR3 DNA is TGTGCCAGCAGTAGACTAGCGGGAGCAGGGAGGGAAAACATTCAGTACTTC.

The count of this clone is one. The chain has TRBV6-1 and TRBJ1-5; TRBD1 aligns across 10 bases. CDR1 and CDR2 from the germline V gene are MNHNS and SASEGT. V was clipped by 3 bases and J by 7 bases; unmatched bases: 9. This CDR3 spans 16 amino acids. The CDR3 loop reads CASSDQPTGGSQPQHF. CDR3 sequence (DNA): TGTGCCAGCAGTGACCAGCCGACAGGGGGCAGCCAGCCCCAGCATTTT.

The chain combines TRBV9 with TRBJ2-3, with D possibly TRBD2 on 6 matching bases. This CDR3 has 14 residues. V was trimmed by 0 bases and J by 4 bases, leaving 9 bases between them. The germline V gene has CDR1 SGDLS and CDR2 YYNGEE. CDR3 in DNA: TGTGCCAGCAGCGTAGATAGCGGCCCAGATACGCAGTATTTT. As protein: CASSVDSGPDTQYF. Full variable domain (remainder filled in from reference TRBV9 and TRBJ2-3): DSGVTQTPKHLITATGQRVTLRCSPRSGDLSVYWYQQSLDQGLQFLIQYYNGEERAKGNILERFSAQQFPDLHSELNLSSLELGDSALYFCASSVDSGPDTQYFGPGTRLTVL.

The chain couples TRBV6-5 to TRBJ1-2, with D uncertain. This CDR3 is 16 amino acids long. The ends were cut back, 2 bases at V and 8 bases at J, with 21 bases in the middle. CDR1 MNHEY and CDR2 SVGAGI come from the germline V gene. CDR3 sequence: CASSYVNPWEREGYTF. CDR3 DNA: TGTGCCAGCAGTTACGTCAACCCTTGGGAACGAGAGGGCTACACCTTC.

The chain employs TRBV6-5 and TRBJ2-2; no reliable D call. Germline CDR1 and CDR2: MNHEY and SVGAGI. Between the trimmed V and J ends, which lost 6 bases and 4 bases, there was a span of 9 bases. The CDR3 contains 13 residues. CDR3 sequence reads: CASRETFTGELFF. CDR3 bases: TGTGCCAGCAGGGAGACTTTCACCGGGGAGCTGTTTTTT.

This clone was detected many times. This sample includes further DNA sequences coding for the same CDR3. J is TRBJ2-1 and V is TRBV20-1; D is perhaps TRBD1 (5 bases). The CDR3 spans 13 residues. V was trimmed by 3 bases and J by 5 bases, leaving 11 bases between them. Germline CDR1 reads DFQATT; CDR2 reads SNEGSKA (reference sequence). The CDR3 region is CSASGSRDNEQFF. CDR3 sequence (DNA): TGCAGTGCTAGTGGCTCCAGGGACAATGAGCAGTTCTTC.

In its sample, this clone was seen once. The chain combines TRBV7-3 with TRBJ2-1; no clear D. Germline-derived CDR1 and CDR2 are SGHTA and FQGTGA. The CDR3 is made up of 14 amino acids. The V end was cut by 1 base, the J end by 8 bases, with 12 bases between. The CDR3 DNA sequence: TGTGCCAGCAGCTTAAAGGTCCCACCCCATGAGCAGTTCTTC. It encodes CASSLKVPPHEQFF.